One sample yielded the 24 T cell receptor beta chains listed below, sequenced in a study of blood T cell repertoires in COVID-19. Profiling relied on immunoSEQ multiplex PCR, and the TCRdb table lists in-frame clones only, not all of them. The sample includes under 200,000 clones, over 80% of them seen just once. Specimen: peripheral blood. The receptors come from a woman aged 40-49 years with acute or convalescent COVID-19.

The chain links TRBV7-3 to TRBJ2-2, with D uncertain. Deletions cut 4 bases from V and 3 bases from J, with 3 bases between. This CDR3 contains 12 residues. Per the germline V gene, CDR1 is SGHTA and CDR2 is FQGTGA. The CDR3 region is CASSSYTGELFF. The CDR3 DNA follows: TGTGCCAGCAGCTCCTACACCGGGGAGCTGTTTTTT.

The chain joins TRBV24-1 to TRBJ1-2; a weak D match, TRBD1 (6 bases). The germline V gene has CDR1 KGHDR and CDR2 SFDVKD. Trimming took 9 bases from V and 9 from J, leaving 19 bases between them. This CDR3 has 13 amino acids. CDR3 sequence: CATGSGTTGSYTF. The CDR3 region has the DNA TGTGCCACCGGTTCTGGGACAACAGGCAGCTACACCTTC.

This clone showed up just once. The rearrangement uses TRBV5-1 and TRBJ2-2; TRBD1 matches 7 bases. The CDR3 extends over 15 amino acids. V lost 4 bases to trimming and J lost 7 bases; unmatched junction nucleotides: 10. Per germline, CDR1 SGHRS and CDR2 YFSETQ. CDR3: CASSVRAGGFGELFF. Written as DNA, the CDR3 is TGCGCCAGCAGCGTCCGGGCAGGGGGTTTCGGGGAGCTGTTTTTT.

The V gene is TRBV6-5, the J gene TRBJ2-7; maybe TRBD1 (5 bases). The germline CDR1 and CDR2 sequences are MNHEY and SVGAGI. The CDR3 loop spans 13 amino acids. Trimming removed 8 bases at V and 4 bases at J, with 15 bases between. CDR3 DNA: TGTGCCAGCGCTTGGTTTAGGGGATACGAGCAGTACTTC. Its protein product is CASAWFRGYEQYF.

For this clone: The junction differs from germline at one of its ends, possibly a read error. J is TRBJ1-2 and V is TRBV11-2, with TRBD1 as a possible D gene (6 bases). The CDR3 is 11 residues long. Germline V gene lookup returns CDR1 SGHAT and CDR2 FQNNGV. CDR3 bases: TGTGCCAGCAGCTCCCGGGGAGGGGGTTCCTTC. The encoded protein is CASSSRGGGSF.

The rearrangement links TRBV2 to TRBJ1-6; D gene uncertain. V gave up 5 bases and J gave up 9 bases, with 11 bases separating them. This CDR3 comprises 13 residues. Germline CDR1 reads SNHLY; CDR2 reads FYNNEI. CDR3 DNA: TGTGCCAGCAGTCTCGGGCGGGGTTCACCCCTCCACTTT. As protein: CASSLGRGSPLHF.

V gene TRBV5-4 combines with J gene TRBJ2-5; 10 bases align to TRBD2. The CDR3 is 15 amino acids. Trimming at V came to 1 base and at J to 4 bases, leaving 4 bases not matched to a gene. CDR1 and CDR2 (germline): SGHNT, YYREEE (reference sequence). This CDR3 is CASSLLAGAGETQYF. The CDR3, as DNA: TGTGCCAGCAGCTTGCTAGCGGGAGCCGGAGAGACCCAGTACTTC.

The V and J genes are TRBV12-5 and TRBJ1-1; the match to TRBD1 covers 9 bases. Germline values: CDR1 LGHNT, CDR2 FRNRAP. The V gene end was trimmed by 0 bases and the J gene end by 1 base; junction bases not matched to a gene: 6. This CDR3 is built from 17 residues. The CDR3 region is CASGLVIGDRENTEAFF. The CDR3 DNA follows: TGTGCTAGTGGTTTGGTAATAGGGGACAGGGAGAACACTGAAGCTTTCTTT.

The chain recombines TRBV5-6 with TRBJ2-7; 8 bases align to TRBD1. Losses at the gene ends were 1 base for V and 4 bases for J; bases not matched to a gene: 7. Germline V gene lookup returns CDR1 SGHDT and CDR2 YYEEEE. This CDR3 comprises 15 residues. CDR3 in DNA: TGTGCCAGCAGCTTGAAAGGGACAGGACTTTACGAGCAGTACTTC. This encodes CASSLKGTGLYEQYF.

This chain connects TRBV10-2 to TRBJ2-3, with D hard to call. CDR1 WSHSY and CDR2 SAAADI come from the germline V gene. The CDR3 runs to 12 residues. Between the trimmed V and J ends, which lost 3 bases and 6 bases, there was a span of 7 bases. The CDR3 is CASSDRRDTQYF. CDR3 in DNA: TGCGCCAGCAGTGATCGTCGGGATACGCAGTATTTT.

This clone was seen a handful of times. The chain couples TRBV5-1 to TRBJ1-1; possibly TRBD1 for D (5 bases). V dropped 2 bases and J dropped 0 bases, with 11 bases sitting between them. Germline loops: CDR1 SGHRS, CDR2 YFSETQ. The CDR3 loop spans 15 amino acids. This CDR3 reads CASSLGATLNTEAFF. The CDR3 coding sequence is TGCGCCAGCAGCTTAGGGGCGACCCTGAACACTGAAGCTTTCTTT.

The rearrangement uses TRBV7-9 and TRBJ2-5; maybe TRBD2 (5 bases). V was clipped by 3 bases and J by 5 bases, with 10 bases between them. This CDR3 is 13 amino acids long. Looked up from germline, CDR1 is SEHNR and CDR2 is FQNEAQ (reference sequence). The CDR3 reads CASSFHGGETQYF. The DNA for the CDR3 is TGTGCCAGCAGCTTTCACGGCGGGGAGACCCAGTACTTC.

This chain uses TRBV28 with TRBJ2-7; 7 bases match TRBD1. The CDR3 runs to 14 residues. The germline V gene encodes CDR1 MDHEN and CDR2 SYDVKM. After removal of 8 bases from V and 2 bases from J, the junction contained 9 bases not matched to a gene. CDR3 loop: CASGRPGQTYEQYF. The CDR3 region has the DNA TGTGCCAGCGGCCGACCGGGACAGACCTACGAGCAGTACTTC.

The chain links TRBV7-6 to TRBJ2-1; 9 positions agree with TRBD2. Trimming removed 1 base from V and 4 bases from J; junction bases left unmatched: 5. The CDR3 is 16 amino acids. CDR1 and CDR2 from the germline V gene are SGHVS and FNYEAQ. DNA for the CDR3: TGTGCCAGCAGCTTAGGCGCTAGCGGGGTGTACAATGAGCAGTTCTTC. It encodes CASSLGASGVYNEQFF.

The chain links TRBV28 to TRBJ1-1, with D maybe TRBD1 (6 bases). CDR1 is MDHEN and CDR2 is SYDVKM in the germline V gene. The CDR3 consists of 16 residues. V gave up 2 bases and J gave up 10 bases, with 23 bases separating them. Written as DNA, the CDR3 is TGTGCCAGCAGTTTAGGTCCGGGGGGCGAGATGGCTGGAGCTTTCTTT. Its translation is CASSLGPGGEMAGAFF.

This clone was observed a single time. J is TRBJ2-1 and V is TRBV10-1; 8 bases agree with TRBD2. J lost 6 bases, V lost 0 bases, and 7 bases had no gene match. Germline V gives CDR1 WNHNN, CDR2 SYGVQD (reference sequence). The CDR3 has 16 residues. The CDR3, as DNA: TGCGCCAGCAGTGAGTCAGGAATAGCGGGACGCAATGAGCAGTTCTTC. This translates into CASSESGIAGRNEQFF.

V is TRBV7-8 and J is TRBJ2-7, with 7 bases lining up with TRBD1. The CDR3 runs 16 residues. V shed 5 bases and J 3 bases; nucleotides not matched to a gene: 13. Germline CDR1 SGHVS, CDR2 FQNEAQ. The CDR3 loop is CASSPGTARPFYEQYF. CDR3 DNA sequence: TGTGCCAGCAGCCCCGGGACAGCCAGACCTTTCTACGAGCAGTACTTC.

Only one count was recorded for this clone. V gene TRBV28 combines with J gene TRBJ1-5; 9 bases match TRBD1. With 6 bases clipped from V and 5 bases from J, the junction kept 5 bases outside the gene matches. Germline values: CDR1 MDHEN, CDR2 SYDVKM. This CDR3 is 14 amino acids long. This CDR3 is CASSLTGGYQPQHF. The CDR3 DNA reads TGTGCCAGCAGCCTGACAGGGGGTTATCAGCCCCAGCATTTT.

The chain joins TRBV3-1 (or the pseudogene TRBV3-2) to TRBJ2-5; 7 bases match TRBD2. Unmatched junction bases numbered 3, after V lost 4 bases and J lost 10 bases. The CDR3 has 11 residues. Germline-derived CDR1 and CDR2 are LGHDT and YNNKEL (reference sequence). The CDR3 sequence: CASSRAGDQYF. The DNA of the CDR3 is TGTGCCAGCAGCCGGGCGGGGGACCAGTACTTC.

The V call is TRBV12-3 or TRBV12-4, the J call TRBJ1-1; D is possibly TRBD1 (6 bases). This CDR3 is built from 13 residues. The V and J ends lost 5 bases and 5 bases respectively, with 12 bases between them. The DNA for the CDR3 is TGTGCCAGCAGTCGACCACAGGGTACTGAAGCTTTCTTT. As protein: CASSRPQGTEAFF.

This chain links TRBV29-1 with TRBJ2-7; 8 bases align to TRBD1. The germline gives CDR1 SQVTM, CDR2 ANQGSEA. The CDR3 covers 11 residues. With V trimmed by 8 bases and J by 3 bases, 3 bases remained unmatched. CDR3 sequence: CSMGTGYEQYF. CDR3 sequence (DNA): TGCAGCATGGGGACAGGCTACGAGCAGTACTTC.

This clone was counted a single time. The rearrangement links TRBV23-1 to TRBJ2-2, with TRBD1 matching 7 bases. TRBV23-1 is reported as an ORF; its role is uncertain. V shed 0 bases, J shed 1 base, and the junction held 5 bases outside the gene matches. CDR3 length equals 17 residues. CDR3 sequence (DNA): TGCGCCAGCAGTCAATCGGCAGGGGGACAGAACACCGGGGAGCTGTTTTTT. The encoded protein is CASSQSAGGQNTGELFF.

This chain uses TRBV29-1 with TRBJ2-7, with 7 bases aligning to TRBD1. This CDR3 has 12 residues. Losses at the gene ends were 6 bases for V and 6 bases for J; bases not matched to a gene: 8. Germline V gene data show CDR1 as SQVTM and CDR2 as ANQGSEA. CDR3 loop: CSVGSRDSEQYF. CDR3 in DNA: TGCAGCGTGGGATCCAGGGACAGCGAGCAGTACTTC.

The gene calls are TRBV19 and TRBJ2-7, with 12 bases lining up with TRBD2. V shed 4 bases and J 3 bases; nucleotides not matched to a gene: 1. The V gene's germline CDR1 is LNHDA and CDR2 SQIVND (reference sequence). The CDR3 is 14 residues long. The CDR3 DNA follows: TGTGCCAGTAGTACACTAGCGGGGGGCTACGAGCAGTACTTC. This codes for CASSTLAGGYEQYF.